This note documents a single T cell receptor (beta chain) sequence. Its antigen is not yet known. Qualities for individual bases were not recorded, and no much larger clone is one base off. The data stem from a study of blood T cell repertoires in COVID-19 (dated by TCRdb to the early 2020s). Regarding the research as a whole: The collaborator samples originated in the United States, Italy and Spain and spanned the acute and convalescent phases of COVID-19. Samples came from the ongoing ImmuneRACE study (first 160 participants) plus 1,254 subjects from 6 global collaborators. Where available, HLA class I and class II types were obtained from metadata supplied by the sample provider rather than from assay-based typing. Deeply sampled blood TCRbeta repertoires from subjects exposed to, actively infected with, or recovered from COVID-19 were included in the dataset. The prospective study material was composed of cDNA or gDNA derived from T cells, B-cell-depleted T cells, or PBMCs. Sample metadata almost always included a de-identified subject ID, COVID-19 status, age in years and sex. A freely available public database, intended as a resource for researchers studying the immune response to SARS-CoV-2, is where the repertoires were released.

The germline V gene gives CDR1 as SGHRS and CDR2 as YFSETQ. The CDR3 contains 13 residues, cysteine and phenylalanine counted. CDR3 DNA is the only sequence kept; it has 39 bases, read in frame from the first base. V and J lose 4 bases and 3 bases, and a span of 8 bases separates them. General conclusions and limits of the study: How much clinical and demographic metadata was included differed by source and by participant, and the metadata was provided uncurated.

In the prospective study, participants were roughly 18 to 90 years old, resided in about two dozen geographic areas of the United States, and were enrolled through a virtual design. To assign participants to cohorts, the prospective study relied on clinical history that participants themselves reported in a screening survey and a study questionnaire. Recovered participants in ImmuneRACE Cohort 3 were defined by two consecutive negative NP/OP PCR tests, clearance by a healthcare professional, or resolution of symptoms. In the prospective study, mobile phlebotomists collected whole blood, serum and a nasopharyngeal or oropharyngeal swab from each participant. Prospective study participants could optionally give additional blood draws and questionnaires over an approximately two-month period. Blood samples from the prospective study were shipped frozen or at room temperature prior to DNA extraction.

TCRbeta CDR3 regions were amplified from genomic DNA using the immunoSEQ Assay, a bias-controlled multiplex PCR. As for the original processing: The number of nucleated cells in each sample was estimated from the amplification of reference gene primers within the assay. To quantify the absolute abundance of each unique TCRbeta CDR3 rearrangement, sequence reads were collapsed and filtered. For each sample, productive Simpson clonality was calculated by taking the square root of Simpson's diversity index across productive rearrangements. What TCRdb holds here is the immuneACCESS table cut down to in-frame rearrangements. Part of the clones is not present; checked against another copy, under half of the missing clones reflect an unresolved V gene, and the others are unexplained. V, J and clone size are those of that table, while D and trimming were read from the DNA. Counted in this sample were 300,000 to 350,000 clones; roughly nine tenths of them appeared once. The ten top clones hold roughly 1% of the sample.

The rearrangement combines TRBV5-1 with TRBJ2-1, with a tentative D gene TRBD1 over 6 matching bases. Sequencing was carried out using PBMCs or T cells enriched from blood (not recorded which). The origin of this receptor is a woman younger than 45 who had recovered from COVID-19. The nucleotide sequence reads TGCGCCAGCAGCCCGGACAGCTACAATGAGCAGTTCTTC. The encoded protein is CASSPDSYNEQFF.